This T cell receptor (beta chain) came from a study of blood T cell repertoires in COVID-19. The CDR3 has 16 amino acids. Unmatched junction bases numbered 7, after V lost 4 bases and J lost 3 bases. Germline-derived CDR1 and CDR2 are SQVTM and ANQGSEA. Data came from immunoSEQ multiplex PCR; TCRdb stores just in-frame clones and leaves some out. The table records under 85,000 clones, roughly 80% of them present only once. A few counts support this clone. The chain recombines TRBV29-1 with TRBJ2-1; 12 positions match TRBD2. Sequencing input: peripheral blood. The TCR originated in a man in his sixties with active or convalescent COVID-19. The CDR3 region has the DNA TGCAGCGTTGTTTCTAGCGGGGGGGATAACTACAATGAGCAGTTCTTC. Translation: CSVVSSGGDNYNEQFF.